This TCR beta chain was sequenced during a study of blood T cell repertoires in COVID-19. At the level of the study: Sources were T cells, B-cell-depleted T cells, or PBMCs; the material itself was cDNA or gDNA.

Germline V gene sequence: CDR1 SGHVS, CDR2 FQNEAQ. Trimming cost V 5 bases and J 4 bases; bases outside gene matches: 4. This CDR3 comprises 15 residues. Original processing notes: Cell counts per sample came from amplifying reference gene primers. Sequenced by immunoSEQ multiplex PCR; TCRdb stores in-frame clones only, minus some. The V and J calls and clone size come from that table; D and trimming were worked out from the DNA. The sample contains 150,000 or so clones, around nine tenths of which appear only once. This TCR was sampled from a man aged 55 to 70 with COVID-19, enrolled during active disease. The J gene is TRBJ2-5, the V gene TRBV7-8; 13 nucleotides agree with TRBD2. The sequenced sample was peripheral blood. In DNA form, the CDR3 reads TGTGCCAGCAGCCCACTAGCGGGGGGGCTAGAGACCCAGTACTTC. Translated: CASSPLAGGLETQYF.